This T cell receptor beta chain originates from a study of control samples from healthy donors and cancer patients. The assay was immunoSEQ multiplex PCR, and TCRdb's table has in-frame clones only and misses some. The sample lists 210,000 or so clones, roughly nine tenths occurring once. Trimming removed 2 bases at V and 8 bases at J, with 15 bases between. There are 15 residues in the CDR3. The germline gives CDR1 MGHRA, CDR2 YSYEKL. This clone has a single count. Sample: blood. The chain recombines TRBV4-1 with TRBJ2-2; D perhaps matches TRBD1 (6 bases). This sequence was found in a man aged 25 to 40 in good health. The CDR3 nucleotides read TGCGCCAGCAGCCAAAATCAGGGGACCGTGGGGGAGCTGTTTTTT. Translated, it gives CASSQNQGTVGELFF.